The 9 T cell receptor beta chains below come from one sample, sequenced in a study of OX40 agonist ivuxolimab in advanced cancers. TCRdb's copy holds only in-frame clones and misses some; the assay was immunoSEQ multiplex PCR. Of under 15,000 clones in the sample, over 60% were seen once. The sequences come from CD4+ or CD8+ T cells sorted from blood, collected in a trial of the OX40 agonist ivuxolimab. The receptors here all came from an adult with an advanced solid tumor such as melanoma, head and neck, liver or kidney cancer.

The chain couples TRBV7-8 to TRBJ2-2; 9 bases align to TRBD1. Unmatched junction bases numbered 5, after V lost 5 bases and J lost 1 base. This CDR3 comprises 16 residues. Germline loops: CDR1 SGHVS, CDR2 FQNEAQ. CDR3 nucleotides: TGTGCCAGCAGCCCGACAGGGGGTCGGAACACCGGGGAGCTGTTTTTT. It translates to CASSPTGGRNTGELFF.

The chain links TRBV5-6 to TRBJ2-7; no definite D call. The CDR3 loop spans 13 amino acids. Deletions cut 0 bases from V and 4 bases from J, with 8 bases between. Per germline, CDR1 SGHDT and CDR2 YYEEEE. In DNA, the CDR3 is TGTGCCAGCAGCTTGGACAGTCCATACGAGCAGTACTTC. Its translation: CASSLDSPYEQYF.

The chain links TRBV6-5 to TRBJ2-1, with 12 bases aligning to TRBD2. Germline lookup yields CDR1 MNHEY and CDR2 SVGAGI. There are 15 residues in the CDR3. Trimming took 6 bases from V and 7 from J; bases not matched to a gene: 7. DNA for the CDR3: TGTGCCAGCAGCCTCGGGACTAGCGGGCGGAATGAGCAGTTCTTC. It is translated as CASSLGTSGRNEQFF.

V and J are TRBV6-5 and TRBJ2-7; TRBD1 matches 8 bases. In germline, CDR1 is MNHEY, CDR2 SVGAGI. CDR3 length equals 16 residues. V lost 0 bases to trimming and J lost 4 bases; unmatched junction nucleotides: 8. CDR3 loop: CASSYSTQGARYEQYF. The CDR3 bases are TGTGCCAGCAGTTACTCGACCCAGGGGGCCCGGTACGAGCAGTACTTC.

V and J are TRBV6-5 and TRBJ2-4, with a tentative D call TRBD2 (6 bases). The germline CDR1 and CDR2 sequences are MNHEY and SVGAGI. The CDR3 covers 13 residues. V was pared by 9 bases and J by 6 bases, with 15 bases between. Written as DNA, the CDR3 is TGTGCCAGTCAGGAGGGTAGGCGAAACATTCAGTACTTC. This encodes CASQEGRRNIQYF.

Points on this clone: With a much larger clone just one base away, this may be a read error. The rearrangement joins TRBV6-1 to TRBJ2-3; 9 bases line up with TRBD1. Germline V gene data show CDR1 as MNHNS and CDR2 as SASEGT. V lost 4 bases to trimming and J lost 4 bases; unmatched junction nucleotides: 3. The CDR3 runs to 14 residues. Here the CDR3 DNA reads TGTGCCAGCAGTGGGACAGGGGAGTCAGATACGCAGTATTTT. Amino acids: CASSGTGESDTQYF.

This clone was detected a few times. The rearrangement links TRBV5-1 to TRBJ2-7; perhaps TRBD2 as D (5 bases). The CDR3 is made up of 16 amino acids. Trimming shortened V by 3 bases and J by 3 bases, and 19 bases separated the two germline ends. The germline V gene encodes CDR1 SGHRS and CDR2 YFSETQ. The CDR3 DNA is TGCGCCAGCAGCTCCACAAGAATTCGAGGGTACTACGAGCAGTACTTC. It encodes CASSSTRIRGYYEQYF.

The chain carries TRBV6-5 and TRBJ1-1; D is unclear. The V end lost 5 bases, the J end lost 9 bases, and 4 bases lay between the germline ends. The CDR3 is 9 residues long. Germline lookup yields CDR1 MNHEY and CDR2 SVGAGI. The CDR3: CASSTKAFF. CDR3 nucleotides: TGTGCCAGCAGTACTAAAGCTTTCTTT.

The J gene is TRBJ2-3, the V gene TRBV15, with 7 bases that match TRBD1. The CDR3 is 21 residues long. The V gene end was trimmed by 6 bases and the J gene end by 2 bases; junction bases not matched to a gene: 26. Germline V gene sequence: CDR1 LNHNV, CDR2 YYDKDF (reference sequence). DNA of the CDR3: TGTGCCACCAGTGTTCCGGTGCGGTGGAGGCTAACAGGGGACCCCACAGATACGCAGTATTTT. This codes for CATSVPVRWRLTGDPTDTQYF.